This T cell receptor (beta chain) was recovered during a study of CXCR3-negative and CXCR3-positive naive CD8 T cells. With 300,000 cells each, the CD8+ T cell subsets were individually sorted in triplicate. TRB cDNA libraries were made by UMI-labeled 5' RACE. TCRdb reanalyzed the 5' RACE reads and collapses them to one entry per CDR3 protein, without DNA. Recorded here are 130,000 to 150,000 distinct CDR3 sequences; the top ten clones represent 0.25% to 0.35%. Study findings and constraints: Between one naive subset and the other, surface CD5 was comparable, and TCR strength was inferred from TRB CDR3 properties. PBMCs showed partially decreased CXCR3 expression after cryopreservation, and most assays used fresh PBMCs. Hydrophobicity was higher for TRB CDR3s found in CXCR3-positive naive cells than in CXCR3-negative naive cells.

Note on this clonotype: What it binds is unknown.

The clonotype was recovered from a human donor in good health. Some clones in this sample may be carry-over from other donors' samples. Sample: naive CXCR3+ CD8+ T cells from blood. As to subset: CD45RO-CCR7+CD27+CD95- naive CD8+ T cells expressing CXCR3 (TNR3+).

CDR3 sequence reads: CASSLGGRNEQYF. The V and J genes are TRBV7-3 and TRBJ2-7. The CDR3 spans 13 residues. The germline V gene encodes CDR1 SGHTA and CDR2 FQGTGA.